These 32 T cell receptor beta chains were all obtained from the same sample, sequenced in a study of cytomegalovirus exposure and HLA in healthy donors. Assay used: immunoSEQ multiplex PCR; TCRdb lists only in-frame clones, some missing. The sample yields approximately 300,000 clones, just over 85% seen once. The material sequenced was PBMCs. The receptors stem from a woman aged 18 to 35 in good health and CMV-seronegative.

The V call is TRBV28, the J call TRBJ1-1; D uncertain. Trimming cost V 4 bases and J 1 base, with 13 bases left between them. The germline V gene encodes CDR1 MDHEN and CDR2 SYDVKM. The CDR3 is made up of 15 amino acids. CDR3 protein: CASSSQREGNTEAFF. As DNA, the CDR3 is TGTGCCAGCAGTTCTCAGAGGGAGGGGAACACTGAAGCTTTCTTT.

The rearrangement joins TRBV28 to TRBJ1-3; weak D call: TRBD1 (5 bases). The CDR3 consists of 14 residues. The V gene lost 7 bases and the J gene lost 0 bases, with 10 bases spanning the gap. Germline V CDR1 and CDR2: MDHEN, SYDVKM. CDR3 amino acids: CASTLGDSGNTIYF. CDR3 in DNA: TGTGCCAGCACCCTAGGGGACTCTGGAAACACCATATATTTT.

The chain joins TRBV28 to TRBJ1-4, with a tentative D call TRBD1 (5 bases). The V end was cut by 2 bases, the J end by 3 bases, with 10 bases between. The CDR3 is 15 residues long. CDR1 is MDHEN and CDR2 is SYDVKM in the germline V gene. DNA of the CDR3: TGTGCCAGCAGTTTAGCCAGGACACCTAATGAAAAACTGTTTTTT. Translated, it gives CASSLARTPNEKLFF.

The chain links TRBV9 to TRBJ2-3, with 8 bases aligning to TRBD2. V dropped 0 bases and J dropped 3; count of bases not matched to a gene: 18. The CDR3 length is 20 residues. Germline V lookup: CDR1 SGDLS, CDR2 YYNGEE. For the CDR3, the DNA is TGTGCCAGCAGCGTAGGTTCGAAGACGATGGGCGGGGGGCGGACAGATACGCAGTATTTT. This translates into CASSVGSKTMGGGRTDTQYF.

The chain combines TRBV19 with TRBJ2-7; 9 bases align to TRBD2. This CDR3 contains 14 residues. Germline loops: CDR1 LNHDA, CDR2 SQIVND (reference sequence). Germline trimming cut 6 bases from V and 5 bases from J; bases unmatched to any gene: 8. CDR3 region: CASRVDGGRDEQYF. Written as DNA, the CDR3 is TGTGCCAGTAGGGTTGATGGCGGGAGGGACGAGCAGTACTTC.

This clone was seen once. The sample carries other DNA sequences with the same CDR3. V is TRBV11-3 and J is TRBJ2-1; 10 bases match TRBD2. The CDR3 consists of 14 residues. The V and J ends lost 4 bases and 4 bases, in that order; junction bases with no gene match: 1. Germline lookup yields CDR1 SGHNT and CDR2 YENEEA. This CDR3 is CASSSGLAYNEQFF. The CDR3 DNA sequence: TGTGCCAGCAGCTCGGGACTAGCGTACAATGAGCAGTTCTTC.

The chain recombines TRBV4-3 with TRBJ2-7; D is unresolved. Deletions cut 0 bases from V and 2 bases from J, with 14 bases between. The CDR3 length is 16 residues. Germline CDR1 and CDR2: LGHNA and YSLEER. The CDR3 DNA follows: TGCGCCAGCAGCCAAGATACAATCGGCGGAGCCTACGAGCAGTACTTC. Protein product: CASSQDTIGGAYEQYF.

This clone was observed once. This sequence joins TRBV29-1 and TRBJ2-7, with 8 nucleotides matching TRBD1. The junction had 6 bases not matched to a gene; V was cut back by 7 bases and J by 1 base. Germline V gene sequence: CDR1 SQVTM, CDR2 ANQGSEA. This CDR3 contains 13 residues. This CDR3 reads CSASGGASYEQYF. CDR3 sequence (DNA): TGCAGCGCCTCAGGGGGCGCGTCCTACGAGCAGTACTTC.

The V and J genes are TRBV4-3 and TRBJ2-3, with TRBD2 matching over 10 bases. CDR1 and CDR2 (germline): LGHNA, YSLEER. Germline trimming cut 4 bases from V and 0 bases from J; bases unmatched to any gene: 1. This CDR3 region has 15 residues. The CDR3 sequence is CASSLTSGSTDTQYF. CDR3 nucleotide sequence: TGCGCCAGCAGCCTGACTAGCGGGAGCACAGATACGCAGTATTTT.

The gene calls are TRBV18 and TRBJ2-7; D might be TRBD2 (6 bases). CDR1 KGHSH and CDR2 LQKENI come from the germline V gene. The CDR3 runs to 13 residues. V lost 3 bases and J 6 bases, leaving 12 bases between the germline ends. The CDR3, as DNA: TGTGCCAGCTCACCGGTTGAGGGAGGCGAGCAGTACTTC. Encoded protein: CASSPVEGGEQYF.

The rearrangement links TRBV6-6 to TRBJ1-1; no definite D call. Germline-derived CDR1 and CDR2 are MNHNY and SVGAGI (reference sequence). The CDR3 spans 13 residues. V was pared by 6 bases and J by 0 bases, with 8 bases between. The CDR3 DNA reads as TGTGCCAGCAGGCCCTCGGTGAACACTGAAGCTTTCTTT. Protein sequence: CASRPSVNTEAFF.

The V call is TRBV7-9, the J call TRBJ1-3, with unresolved D. Trimming removed 5 bases from V and 3 bases from J, with 14 bases in between. Germline CDR1 and CDR2: SEHNR and FQNEAQ (reference sequence). The CDR3 runs 15 residues. CDR3 sequence reads: CASSIGGSFGNTIYF. The DNA of the CDR3 is TGTGCCAGCAGCATAGGTGGGAGTTTTGGAAACACCATATATTTT. The full variable domain, with the rest looked up from reference TRBV7-9 and TRBJ1-3, is DTGVSQNPRHKITKRGQNVTFRCDPISEHNRLYWYRQTLGQGPEFLTYFQNEAQLEKSRLLSDRFSAERPKGSFSTLEIQRTEQGDSAMYLCASSIGGSFGNTIYFGEGSWLTVV.

The chain carries TRBV11-2 and TRBJ2-7, with 10 positions matching TRBD2. The CDR3 is made up of 15 amino acids. Trimming took 5 bases from V and 7 from J; bases not matched to a gene: 11. Germline CDR1 is SGHAT and CDR2 is FQNNGV. The CDR3 DNA reads as TGTGCCAGCAGCCACCCTAGCGGGAGTGTGTATGAGCAGTACTTC. Encoded protein: CASSHPSGSVYEQYF.

This clone has more than one count but fewer than ten. The V gene is TRBV6-6, the J gene TRBJ1-2; 9 positions agree with TRBD1. Per germline, CDR1 MNHNY and CDR2 SVGAGI (reference sequence). V gave up 6 bases and J gave up 7 bases; unmatched junction bases: 9. The CDR3 has 14 amino acids. CDR3 sequence reads: CASRQQGAGSGYTF. As DNA, the CDR3 is TGTGCCAGCAGGCAACAGGGGGCCGGTTCTGGCTACACCTTC.

The chain uses TRBV4-1 and TRBJ1-2; the D gene is possibly TRBD1 (6 bases). This CDR3 has 14 residues. The V gene lost 2 bases and the J gene lost 4 bases, with 11 bases spanning the gap. Germline CDR1 is MGHRA and CDR2 is YSYEKL. CDR3 region: CASSQPDSPYGYTF. CDR3 bases: TGCGCCAGCAGCCAACCGGACAGTCCCTATGGCTACACCTTC.

The chain couples TRBV7-7 to TRBJ2-3, with 11 bases identical to TRBD2. Germline V gene data show CDR1 as SSHAT and CDR2 as FNYEAQ (reference sequence). The CDR3 runs 16 residues. V lost 5 bases to trimming and J lost 4 bases; unmatched junction nucleotides: 8. CDR3: CASSPLAGGIADTQYF. The CDR3 region has the DNA TGTGCCAGCAGCCCCCTAGCGGGAGGTATCGCAGATACGCAGTATTTT.

This chain uses TRBV6-1 with TRBJ1-4; 9 bases are a match to TRBD1. Losses at the gene ends were 4 bases for V and 8 bases for J; bases not matched to a gene: 11. Germline values: CDR1 MNHNS, CDR2 SASEGT. The length of the CDR3 is 16 residues. The CDR3 DNA sequence: TGTGCCAGCAGTGGTGGACCGGGACAGGGCAGGGAAAAACTGTTTTTT. The encoded protein is CASSGGPGQGREKLFF.

The chain couples TRBV28 to TRBJ2-4; D not resolved. This CDR3 region has 15 residues. Trimming took off 6 bases at V and 0 bases at J, with 12 bases between the two ends. Germline V gene sequence: CDR1 MDHEN, CDR2 SYDVKM. CDR3 region: CASSPSTRAKNIQYF. In DNA form, the CDR3 reads TGTGCCAGCAGCCCAAGCACCCGAGCCAAAAACATTCAGTACTTC.

In this sample, this clone turned up once. This chain links TRBV15 with TRBJ2-5; the D is unclear. The CDR3 contains 14 residues. Germline values: CDR1 LNHNV, CDR2 YYDKDF (reference sequence). With 0 bases removed from V and 3 bases from J, the gap between germline ends came to 8 bases. The CDR3 reads CATSRDLAKETQYF. The CDR3 DNA sequence: TGTGCCACCAGCAGAGATTTGGCAAAAGAGACCCAGTACTTC. The full variable domain, with the rest looked up from reference TRBV15 and TRBJ2-5, is DAMVIQNPRYQVTQFGKPVTLSCSQTLNHNVMYWYQQKSSQAPKLLFHYYDKDFNNEADTPDNFQSRRPNTSFCFLDIRSPGLGDTAMYLCATSRDLAKETQYFGPGTRLLVL.

This clone was seen more than once but under ten times. The chain links TRBV5-4 to TRBJ1-3; D may be TRBD1 (6 bases). The germline CDR1 and CDR2 sequences are SGHNT and YYREEE (reference sequence). V lost 0 bases to trimming and J lost 2 bases, with 9 bases between them. CDR3 length: 15 residues. CDR3 in amino acids: CASSLEGGAGNTIYF. DNA of the CDR3: TGTGCCAGCAGCTTGGAGGGGGGGGCTGGAAACACCATATATTTT.

The J gene is TRBJ2-5, the V gene TRBV28, with TRBD2 matching 10 bases. Germline lookup yields CDR1 MDHEN and CDR2 SYDVKM. Losses at the gene ends were 6 bases for V and 5 bases for J; bases not matched to a gene: 6. The CDR3 loop spans 14 amino acids. DNA for the CDR3: TGTGCCAGCAGCCTAGCGGGAGTGGGGGAGACCCAGTACTTC. Amino acids: CASSLAGVGETQYF.

The chain has TRBV18 and TRBJ2-7; 12 bases are shared with TRBD2. The V gene's germline CDR1 is KGHSH and CDR2 LQKENI. The CDR3 runs to 13 residues. V lost 5 bases, J lost 5 bases, and 1 base stayed unmatched. CDR3 region: CASSTSGRNEQYF. The DNA for the CDR3 is TGTGCCAGCTCAACTAGCGGGAGGAACGAGCAGTACTTC.

This chain links TRBV12-5 with TRBJ2-5; possible D gene TRBD2, 6 bases. Looked up from germline, CDR1 is LGHNT and CDR2 is FRNRAP. Trimming cost V 9 bases and J 7 bases, with 12 bases left between them. CDR3 length: 11 amino acids. In DNA form, the CDR3 reads TGTGCTAGCGCTACCGGGGGGACCCAGTACTTC. Its protein product is CASATGGTQYF. The entire variable domain, with the rest obtained from reference TRBV12-5 and TRBJ2-5, is as follows: DARVTQTPRHKVTEMGQEVTMRCQPILGHNTVFWYRQTMMQGLELLAYFRNRAPLDDSGMPKDRFSAEMPDATLATLKIQPSEPRDSAVYFCASATGGTQYFGPGTRLLVL.

This chain uses TRBV18 with TRBJ2-5, with TRBD1 identical over 7 bases. This CDR3 is built from 15 residues. Germline V lookup: CDR1 KGHSH, CDR2 LQKENI. V shed 2 bases and J 2 bases; nucleotides not matched to a gene: 5. The CDR3 coding sequence is TGTGCCAGCTCACCAAGGGACAGTTATCAAGAGACCCAGTACTTC. Protein sequence: CASSPRDSYQETQYF.

This clone has only one observation. Other DNA sequences within the sample encode an identical CDR3. This chain joins TRBV7-2 and TRBJ1-2; D may be TRBD1 (5 bases). V was pared by 5 bases and J by 2 bases, with 9 bases between. The CDR3 length is 13 residues. CDR1 SGHTA and CDR2 FQGNSA come from the germline V gene. This CDR3 is CASSLGQNYGYTF. CDR3 sequence (DNA): TGTGCCAGCAGCCTGGGGCAGAACTATGGCTACACCTTC.

The genes are TRBV28 and TRBJ1-2; 10 bases are shared with TRBD1. The CDR3 is 15 residues long. V dropped 6 bases and J dropped 4; count of bases not matched to a gene: 8. CDR1 and CDR2 (germline): MDHEN, SYDVKM. Written as DNA, the CDR3 is TGTGCCAGCAGCTCTGACAGGGGGCAGGGCTATGGCTACACCTTC. This translates into CASSSDRGQGYGYTF.

The V gene is TRBV11-2, the J gene TRBJ2-3, with D possibly being TRBD2 (5 bases). Germline assignment: CDR1 SGHAT and CDR2 FQNNGV. Trimming stripped 1 base from V and 0 bases from J, with 14 bases between. This CDR3 has 17 residues. CDR3 loop: CASSLGRAAPSTDTQYF. For the CDR3, the DNA is TGTGCCAGCAGCTTAGGGCGGGCGGCGCCGAGCACAGATACGCAGTATTTT.

In its sample, this clone was seen a few times. The V gene is TRBV10-2, the J gene TRBJ2-7; possible D gene TRBD2, 6 bases. Trimming stripped 9 bases from V and 0 bases from J, with 12 bases between. Per the germline V gene, CDR1 is WSHSY and CDR2 is SAAADI. The CDR3 is 13 residues long. This chain's CDR3 is CASARGTSYEQYF. DNA of the CDR3: TGCGCCAGTGCCCGGGGGACCTCCTACGAGCAGTACTTC.

V and J are TRBV7-2 and TRBJ2-6; 10 nucleotides match TRBD2. The CDR3 length is 17 residues. In germline, CDR1 is SGHTA, CDR2 FQGNSA. Losses at the gene ends were 1 base for V and 0 bases for J; bases not matched to a gene: 0. In nucleotides, the CDR3 is TGTGCCAGCAGCTTAGGGACTAGCGGCTCTGGGGCCAACGTCCTGACTTTC. This sequence encodes CASSLGTSGSGANVLTF.

This chain connects TRBV6-6 to TRBJ1-1; D is ambiguous. The CDR3 has 14 residues. The V gene lost 5 bases and the J gene lost 1 base, with 11 bases spanning the gap. CDR1 and CDR2 (germline): MNHNY, SVGAGI (reference sequence). CDR3 in amino acids: CASSAPGSNTEAFF. The CDR3 DNA reads TGTGCCAGCAGTGCCCCGGGGTCGAACACTGAAGCTTTCTTT.

This clone came up a few times. The chain has TRBV5-1 and TRBJ2-1; 7 bases line up with TRBD1. Per the germline V gene, CDR1 is SGHRS and CDR2 is YFSETQ. The CDR3 covers 15 residues. Trimming at V came to 3 bases and at J to 4 bases, leaving 7 bases not matched to a gene. CDR3 residues: CASSYRGEPYNEQFF. DNA for the CDR3: TGCGCCAGCAGCTACAGGGGAGAACCTTACAATGAGCAGTTCTTC.

The gene calls are TRBV2 and TRBJ2-2; TRBD1 agrees at 7 bases. Trimming at V came to 2 bases and at J to 13 bases, leaving 10 bases not matched to a gene. The CDR3 contains 14 residues. CDR1 is SNHLY, CDR2 FYNNEI, per germline. The CDR3 loop reads CASSETVLGGWLFF. DNA for the CDR3: TGTGCCAGCAGTGAAACTGTCTTAGGGGGCTGGCTGTTTTTT.